The sample holds a few counts of the clone carrying this T cell receptor beta chain. The antigen is unknown. 13 Jbeta primers and 60 Vbeta primers were used for the PCR. Data came from immunoSEQ multiplex PCR; TCRdb stores just in-frame clones and leaves some out. The sample includes about 160,000 clones, around 80% of them seen just once. This CDR3 is 17 amino acids long. Germline V lookup: CDR1 PRHDT, CDR2 FYEKMQ (reference sequence). Trimming removed 6 bases from V and 7 bases from J; junction bases left unmatched: 12. Each donor was healthy, and each was a bone marrow donor. This sample was included in a study of cytomegalovirus exposure and HLA in healthy donors. Notes on the study in general: Previous analysis showed most TCR beta V segments were productive about 90% or about 30% of the time. Researchers reported in a later analysis that a missense DCLRE1C variant was tied to TCR beta V- and J-gene trimming. In a later analysis, at a false discovery rate of 0.05, over 15,000 TCR beta sequences were associated with HLA alleles.

The sequencing sample was made of PBMCs. The receptor was isolated from a male donor in good health and CMV-seropositive. The J gene is TRBJ2-1, the V gene TRBV13, with 13 bases identical to TRBD2. This CDR3 reads CASRSIKTSGRENEQFF. CDR3 in DNA: TGTGCCAGCAGATCCATAAAAACTAGCGGGAGGGAGAATGAGCAGTTCTTC.